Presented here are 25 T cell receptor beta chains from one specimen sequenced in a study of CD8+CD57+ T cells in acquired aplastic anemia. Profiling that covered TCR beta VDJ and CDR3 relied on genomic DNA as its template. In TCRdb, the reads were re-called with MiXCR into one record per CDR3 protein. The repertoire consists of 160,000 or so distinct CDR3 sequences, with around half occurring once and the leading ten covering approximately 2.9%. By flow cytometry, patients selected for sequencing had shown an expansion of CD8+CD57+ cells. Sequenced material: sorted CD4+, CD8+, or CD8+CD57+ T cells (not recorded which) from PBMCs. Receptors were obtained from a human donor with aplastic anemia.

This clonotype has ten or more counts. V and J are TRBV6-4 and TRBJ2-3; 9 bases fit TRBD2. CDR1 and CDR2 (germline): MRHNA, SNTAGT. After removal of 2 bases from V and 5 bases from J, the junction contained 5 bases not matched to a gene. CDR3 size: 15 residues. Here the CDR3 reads CASSDGSSGKDTQYF. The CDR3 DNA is TGTGCCAGCAGTGACGGTTCTAGCGGGAAAGATACGCAGTATTTT.

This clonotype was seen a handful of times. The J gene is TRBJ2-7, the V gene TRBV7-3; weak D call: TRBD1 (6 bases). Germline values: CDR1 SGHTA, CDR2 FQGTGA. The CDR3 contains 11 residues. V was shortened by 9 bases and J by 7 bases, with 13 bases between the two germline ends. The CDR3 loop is CASSGEWEQYF. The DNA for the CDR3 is TGTGCCAGTTCAGGGGAGTGGGAGCAGTACTTC. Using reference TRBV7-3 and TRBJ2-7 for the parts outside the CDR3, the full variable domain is GAGVSQTPSNKVTEKGKYVELRCDPISGHTALYWYRQSLGQGPEFLIYFQGTGAADDSGLPNDRFFAVRPEGSVSTLKIQRTERGDSAVYLCASSGEWEQYFGPGTRLTVT.

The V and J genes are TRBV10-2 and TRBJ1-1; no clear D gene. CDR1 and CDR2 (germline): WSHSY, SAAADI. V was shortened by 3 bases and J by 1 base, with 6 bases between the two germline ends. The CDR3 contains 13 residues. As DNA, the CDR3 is TGCGCCAGCAGTGACGATAGGAACACTGAAGCTTTCTTT. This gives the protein CASSDDRNTEAFF.

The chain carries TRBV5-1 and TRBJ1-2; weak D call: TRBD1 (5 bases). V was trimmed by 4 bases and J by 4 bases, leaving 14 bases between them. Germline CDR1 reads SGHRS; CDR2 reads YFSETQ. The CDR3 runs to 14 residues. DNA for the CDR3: TGCGCCAGCAGCGGACCAGGGAATAGCTATGGCTACACCTTC. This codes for CASSGPGNSYGYTF.

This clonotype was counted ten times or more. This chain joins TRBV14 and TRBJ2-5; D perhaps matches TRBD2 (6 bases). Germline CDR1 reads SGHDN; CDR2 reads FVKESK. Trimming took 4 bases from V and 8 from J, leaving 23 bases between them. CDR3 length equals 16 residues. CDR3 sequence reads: CASSPTGGSGVLTQYF. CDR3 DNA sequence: TGTGCCAGCAGCCCCACAGGAGGTAGCGGAGTCCTAACCCAGTACTTC.

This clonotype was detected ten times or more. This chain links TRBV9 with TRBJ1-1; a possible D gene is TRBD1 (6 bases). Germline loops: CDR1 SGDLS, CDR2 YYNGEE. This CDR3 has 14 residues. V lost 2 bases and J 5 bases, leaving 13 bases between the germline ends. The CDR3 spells CASSVIQGGTEAFF. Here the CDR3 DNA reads TGTGCCAGCAGCGTGATACAGGGTGGAACTGAAGCTTTCTTT.

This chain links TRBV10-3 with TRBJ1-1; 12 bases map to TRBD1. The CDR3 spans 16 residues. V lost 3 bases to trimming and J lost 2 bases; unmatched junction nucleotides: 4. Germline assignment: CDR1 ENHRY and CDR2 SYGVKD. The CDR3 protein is CAISEPGTGGNTEAFF. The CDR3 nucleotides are TGTGCCATCAGTGAACCCGGGACAGGGGGCAACACTGAAGCTTTCTTT.

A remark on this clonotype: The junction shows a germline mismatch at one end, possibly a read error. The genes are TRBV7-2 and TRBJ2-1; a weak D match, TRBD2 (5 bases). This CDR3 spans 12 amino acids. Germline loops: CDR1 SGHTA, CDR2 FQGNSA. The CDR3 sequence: CASSLRGPPLLF. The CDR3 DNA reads TGTGCCAGCAGCTTAAGAGGGCCCCCGTTACTCTTC.

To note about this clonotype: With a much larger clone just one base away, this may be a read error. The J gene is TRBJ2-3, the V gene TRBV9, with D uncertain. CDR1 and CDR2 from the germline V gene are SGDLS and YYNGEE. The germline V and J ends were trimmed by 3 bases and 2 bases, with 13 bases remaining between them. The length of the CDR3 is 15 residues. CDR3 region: CASSAGSHFTDTQYF. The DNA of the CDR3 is TGTGCCAGCAGCGCAGGATCGCACTTCACAGATACGCAGTATTTT.

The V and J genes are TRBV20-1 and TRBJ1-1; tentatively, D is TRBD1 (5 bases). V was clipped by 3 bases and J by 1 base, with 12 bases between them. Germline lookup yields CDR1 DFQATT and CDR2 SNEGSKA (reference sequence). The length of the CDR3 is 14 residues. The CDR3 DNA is TGCAGTGCTAGGCGAGGGGATTCGAACACTGAAGCTTTCTTT. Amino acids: CSARRGDSNTEAFF.

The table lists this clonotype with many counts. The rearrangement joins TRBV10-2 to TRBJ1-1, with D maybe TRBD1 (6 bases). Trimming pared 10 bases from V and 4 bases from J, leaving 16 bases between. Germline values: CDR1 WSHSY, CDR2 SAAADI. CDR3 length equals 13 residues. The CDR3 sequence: CATRNQGSTEAFF. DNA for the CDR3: TGCGCCACACGAAATCAGGGGAGCACTGAAGCTTTCTTT.

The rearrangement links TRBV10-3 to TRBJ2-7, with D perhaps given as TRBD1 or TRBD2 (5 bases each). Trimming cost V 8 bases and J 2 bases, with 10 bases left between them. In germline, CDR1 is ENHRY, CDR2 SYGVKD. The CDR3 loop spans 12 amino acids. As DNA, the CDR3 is TGTGCCATCGGGACGTCCACCTACGAGCAGTACTTC. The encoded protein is CAIGTSTYEQYF.

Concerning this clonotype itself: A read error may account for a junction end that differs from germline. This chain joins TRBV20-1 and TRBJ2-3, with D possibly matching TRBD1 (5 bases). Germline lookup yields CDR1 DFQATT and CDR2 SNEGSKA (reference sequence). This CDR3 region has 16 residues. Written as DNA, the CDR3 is TGCAGTGCTAGTCAAATGGGCAGGGTGGCCCCAGATACGCGGTATTTT. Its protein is CSASQMGRVAPDTRYF.

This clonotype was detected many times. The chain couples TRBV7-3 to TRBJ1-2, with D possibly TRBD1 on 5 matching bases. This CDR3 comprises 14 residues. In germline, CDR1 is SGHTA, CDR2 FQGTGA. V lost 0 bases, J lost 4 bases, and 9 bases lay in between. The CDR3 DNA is TGTGCCAGCAGCTTAACGGGGGGAACCTATGGCTACACCTTC. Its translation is CASSLTGGTYGYTF.

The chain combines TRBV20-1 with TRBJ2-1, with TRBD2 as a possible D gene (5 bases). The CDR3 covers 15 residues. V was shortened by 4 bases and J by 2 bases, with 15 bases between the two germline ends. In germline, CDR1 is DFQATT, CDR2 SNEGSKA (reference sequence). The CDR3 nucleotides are TGCAGTGCTACCCCTCCGGGGATTACCTACAATGAGCAGTTCTTC. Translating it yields CSATPPGITYNEQFF.

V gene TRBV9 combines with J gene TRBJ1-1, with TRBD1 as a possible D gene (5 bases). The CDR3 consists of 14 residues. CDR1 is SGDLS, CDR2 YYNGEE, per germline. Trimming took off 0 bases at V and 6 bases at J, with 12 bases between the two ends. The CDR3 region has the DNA TGTGCCAGCAGCGTAGGTCCAGGGTTGGCTGAAGCTTTCTTT. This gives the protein CASSVGPGLAEAFF.

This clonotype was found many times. The CDR3 nucleotides are TGTGCCAGCAGCTCCATCTCGTTAGCGGGGGAGACAGATACGCAGTATTTT. It encodes CASSSISLAGETDTQYF. V is TRBV7-3 and J is TRBJ2-3; TRBD2 matches 9 bases. Germline CDR1 and CDR2: SGHTA and FQGTGA. V lost 4 bases and J lost 3; bases outside the gene matches: 11. This CDR3 is built from 17 residues.

The CDR3 region is CASGLSDRRVDGGELFF. CDR3 bases: TGTGCTAGTGGTTTGTCCGACCGCAGGGTCGATGGCGGGGAGCTGTTTTTT. The chain employs TRBV12-5 and TRBJ2-2, with TRBD1 as a possible D gene (5 bases). CDR3 length equals 17 residues. Germline assignment: CDR1 LGHNT and CDR2 FRNRAP. V dropped 2 bases and J dropped 7 bases, with 20 bases sitting between them.

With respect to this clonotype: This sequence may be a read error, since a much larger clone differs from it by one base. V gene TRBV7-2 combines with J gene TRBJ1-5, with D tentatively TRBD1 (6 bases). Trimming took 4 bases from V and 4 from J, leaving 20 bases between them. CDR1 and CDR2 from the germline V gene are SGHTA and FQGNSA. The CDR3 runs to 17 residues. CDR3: CASSSSGIRGGNQPQHF. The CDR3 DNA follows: TGTGCCAGCAGCTCTTCAGGGATCAGGGGAGGTAATCAGCCCCAGCATTTT.

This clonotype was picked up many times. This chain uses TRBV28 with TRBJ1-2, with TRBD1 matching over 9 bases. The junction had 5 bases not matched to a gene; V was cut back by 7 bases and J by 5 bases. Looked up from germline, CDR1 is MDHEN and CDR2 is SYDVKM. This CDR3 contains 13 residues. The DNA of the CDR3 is TGTGCCAGCAACGGGGACAGGGTGTATGGCTACACCTTC. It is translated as CASNGDRVYGYTF.

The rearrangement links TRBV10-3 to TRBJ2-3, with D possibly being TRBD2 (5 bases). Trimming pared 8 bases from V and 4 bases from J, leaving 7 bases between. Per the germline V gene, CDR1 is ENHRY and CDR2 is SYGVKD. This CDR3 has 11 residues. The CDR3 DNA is TGTGCCATCGGGAGCCCAGATACGCAGTATTTT. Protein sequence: CAIGSPDTQYF.

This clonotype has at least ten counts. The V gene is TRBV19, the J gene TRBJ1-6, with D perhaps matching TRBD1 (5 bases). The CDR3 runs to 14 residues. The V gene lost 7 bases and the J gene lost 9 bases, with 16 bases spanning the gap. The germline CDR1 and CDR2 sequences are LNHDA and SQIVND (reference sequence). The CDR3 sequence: CASTAGTLGSPLHF. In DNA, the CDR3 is TGTGCCAGTACGGCCGGGACTTTAGGTTCACCCCTCCACTTT.

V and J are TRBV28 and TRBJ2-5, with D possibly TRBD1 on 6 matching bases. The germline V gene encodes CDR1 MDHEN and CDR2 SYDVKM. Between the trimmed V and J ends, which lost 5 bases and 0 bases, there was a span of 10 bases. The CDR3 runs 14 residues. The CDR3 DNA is TGTGCCAGCAGTCCTACAGGGTACCAAGAGACCCAGTACTTC. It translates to CASSPTGYQETQYF.

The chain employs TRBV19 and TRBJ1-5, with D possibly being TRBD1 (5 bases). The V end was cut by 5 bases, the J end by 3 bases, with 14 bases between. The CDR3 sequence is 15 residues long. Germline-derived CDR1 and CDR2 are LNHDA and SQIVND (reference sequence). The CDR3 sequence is CASSAVSGANQPQHF. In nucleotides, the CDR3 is TGTGCCAGTAGTGCAGTCTCTGGGGCCAATCAGCCCCAGCATTTT.

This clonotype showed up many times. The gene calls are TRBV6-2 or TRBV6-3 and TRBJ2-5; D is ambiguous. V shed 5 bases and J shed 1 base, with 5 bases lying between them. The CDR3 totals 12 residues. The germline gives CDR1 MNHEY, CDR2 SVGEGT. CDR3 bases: TGTGCCAGCAGTCGGCCCCAAGAGACCCAGTACTTC. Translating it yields CASSRPQETQYF.